The clone carrying this T cell receptor (beta chain) was picked up a small number of times. Antigen: not known. These data belong to a study of response to subunit inactivated influenza vaccine. Study conclusions and caveats: Authors suggested seasonal influenza vaccinations each recruit few new T cells.

TCRdb re-derived calls from the RT-PCR reads in MiXCR, one entry per CDR3 protein. Here the sample spans 650,000 or so distinct CDR3 sequences, around 15% being singletons. The CDR3 covers 14 residues. CDR1 and CDR2 (germline): MDHEN, SYDVKM. V gave up 8 bases and J gave up 0 bases, with 10 bases separating them. Sequencing was performed on PBMCs from blood, taken roughly 15 days before vaccination. This clonotype originated in a man aged 45-65 years who received an inactivated influenza vaccine. The chain combines TRBV28 with TRBJ1-4; unclear D gene. DNA for the CDR3: TGTGCCAGCGCCGGCCACGCAACTAATGAAAAACTGTTTTTT. Its protein product is CASAGHATNEKLFF.